The entry below describes one T cell receptor beta chain. Sequenced by immunoSEQ multiplex PCR; TCRdb stores in-frame clones only, minus some. The sample records some 190,000 clones, around 80% being singletons. CDR3 length equals 13 residues. Trimming removed 0 bases at V and 6 bases at J, with 9 bases between. CDR1 SGDLS and CDR2 YYNGEE come from the germline V gene. The data were obtained in a study of blood T cell repertoires in COVID-19. The clonotype originates from a man aged 30-40 years with acute COVID-19. Sequences were obtained from PBMCs or T cells enriched from blood (not recorded which). The V and J genes are TRBV9 and TRBJ1-1; D call uncertain. In DNA, the CDR3 is TGTGCCAGCAGCGTAGTTGGAGGATCTGAAGCTTTCTTT. Its translation: CASSVVGGSEAFF.